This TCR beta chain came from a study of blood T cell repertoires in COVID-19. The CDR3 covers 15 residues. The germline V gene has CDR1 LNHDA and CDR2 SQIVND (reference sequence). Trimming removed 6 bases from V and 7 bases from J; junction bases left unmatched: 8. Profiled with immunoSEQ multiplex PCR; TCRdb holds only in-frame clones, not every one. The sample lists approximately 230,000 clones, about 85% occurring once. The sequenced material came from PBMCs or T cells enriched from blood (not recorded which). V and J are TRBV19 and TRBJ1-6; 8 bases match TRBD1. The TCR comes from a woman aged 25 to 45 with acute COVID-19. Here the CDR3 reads CASSSDRGGNSPLHF. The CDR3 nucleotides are TGTGCCAGTAGCTCCGACAGGGGTGGGAATTCACCCCTCCACTTT.